This TCR beta chain emerged from a study of T cell changes during pregnancy in multiple sclerosis. The V and J ends lost 7 bases and 1 base respectively, with 2 bases between them. CDR3 size: 9 residues. Germline V gene lookup returns CDR1 GTSNPN and CDR2 SVGIG (reference sequence). Measured with immunoSEQ multiplex PCR; TCRdb has only the in-frame clones, and not every one. The sample yields about 89,000 clones, around 94% seen once. V gene TRBV30 combines with J gene TRBJ2-7; no definite D call. The input for sequencing was peripheral blood, taken in the third trimester of pregnancy. This receptor was identified in a female donor with multiple sclerosis, enrolled in a pregnancy study. Here the CDR3 reads CASSYEQYF. The CDR3 nucleotides are TGTGCCTCTTCCTACGAGCAGTACTTC. Based on the CDR3 plus reference TRBV30 and TRBJ2-7, the full variable domain is SQTIHQWPATLVQPVGSPLSLECTVEGTSNPNLYWYRQAAGRGLQLLFYSVGIGQISSEVPQNLSASRPQDRQFILSSKKLLLSDSGFYLCASSYEQYFGPGTRLTVT.